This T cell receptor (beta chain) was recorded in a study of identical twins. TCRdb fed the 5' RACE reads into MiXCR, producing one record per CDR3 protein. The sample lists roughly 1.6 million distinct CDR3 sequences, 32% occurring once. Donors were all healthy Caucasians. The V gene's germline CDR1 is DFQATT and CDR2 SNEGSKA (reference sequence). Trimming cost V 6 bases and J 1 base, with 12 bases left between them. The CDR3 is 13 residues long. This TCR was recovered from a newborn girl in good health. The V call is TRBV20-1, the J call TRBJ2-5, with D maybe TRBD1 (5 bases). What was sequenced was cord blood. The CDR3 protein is CSATKTAQETQYF. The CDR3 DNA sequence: TGCAGTGCAACGAAGACAGCCCAAGAGACCCAGTACTTC.